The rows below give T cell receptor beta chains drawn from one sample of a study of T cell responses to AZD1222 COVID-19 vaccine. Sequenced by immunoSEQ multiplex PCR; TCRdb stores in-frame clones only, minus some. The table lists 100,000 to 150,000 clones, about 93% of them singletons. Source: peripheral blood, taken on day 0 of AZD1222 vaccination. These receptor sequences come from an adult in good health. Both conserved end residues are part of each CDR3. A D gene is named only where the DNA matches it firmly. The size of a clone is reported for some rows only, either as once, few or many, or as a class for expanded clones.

CDR3nt: TGTGCCAGCAGTGAACACCCAGGGAACCCTCTCTATGGCTACACCTTC
CDR3aa: CASSEHPGNPLYGYTF
d_gene: NA
abundance: NA
v_gene: TRBV2
j_gene: TRBJ1-2
len: 16

CDR3nt: TGTGCCTGGCGGCCTAGCGGGAGGAAGAGGTCCTACGAGCAGTACTTC
CDR3aa: CAWRPSGRKRSYEQYF
d_gene: TRBD2
abundance: NA
v_gene: TRBV30
j_gene: TRBJ2-7
len: 16

CDR3nt: TGCAGTGCTAGTGTGCAGGGGATATATGAAGCTTTCTTT
CDR3aa: CSASVQGIYEAFF
d_gene: NA
abundance: NA
v_gene: TRBV20-1
j_gene: TRBJ1-1
len: 13

CDR3nt: TGTGCCAGCAGCCGGCCCTCACCGAGCACAGATACGCAGTATTTT
CDR3aa: CASSRPSPSTDTQYF
d_gene: NA
abundance: NA
v_gene: TRBV9
j_gene: TRBJ2-3
len: 15

CDR3nt: TGTGCCAGCAGTGTCACAGATACGCAGTATTTT
CDR3aa: CASSVTDTQYF
d_gene: NA
abundance: NA
v_gene: TRBV12-3/TRBV12-4
j_gene: TRBJ2-3
len: 11

CDR3nt: TGTGCCAGCAGTCCTACAGGGTTGGGCGAGCAGTACTTC
CDR3aa: CASSPTGLGEQYF
d_gene: NA
abundance: NA
v_gene: TRBV28
j_gene: TRBJ2-7
len: 13

CDR3nt: TGTGCCAGCTCACCATTACAAGGCTCTGGAAACACCATATATTTT
CDR3aa: CASSPLQGSGNTIYF
d_gene: NA
abundance: NA
v_gene: TRBV18
j_gene: TRBJ1-3
len: 15

CDR3nt: TGCGCCAGCCGGGACGAACGGTCGAACACCGGGGAGCTGTTTTTT
CDR3aa: CASRDERSNTGELFF
d_gene: NA
abundance: NA
v_gene: TRBV5-1
j_gene: TRBJ2-2
len: 15

CDR3nt: TGTGCCAGCAGTCCGGGAGGAGGGAAGACTAATGAAAAACTGTTTTTT
CDR3aa: CASSPGGGKTNEKLFF
d_gene: NA
abundance: NA
v_gene: TRBV6-2/TRBV6-3
j_gene: TRBJ1-4
len: 16

CDR3nt: TGTGCCAGCAGCAAAGTTGACAAGCCGAGTCGGGGCTATGGCTACACCTTC
CDR3aa: CASSKVDKPSRGYGYTF
d_gene: NA
abundance: NA
v_gene: TRBV21-1
j_gene: TRBJ1-2
len: 17

CDR3nt: TGCGCCAGCACGGCAGCGACCCCGGGGGAGACCCAGTACTTC
CDR3aa: CASTAATPGETQYF
d_gene: NA
abundance: NA
v_gene: TRBV10-2
j_gene: TRBJ2-5
len: 14

CDR3nt: TGTGCCTGGAGTGTACTGTGGGGCTACGACGGGACCCAGTACTTC
CDR3aa: CAWSVLWGYDGTQYF
d_gene: NA
abundance: NA
v_gene: TRBV30
j_gene: TRBJ2-5
len: 15

CDR3nt: TGTGCCAGCAGAGACCCTCCGTCGCCGCAGTACTTC
CDR3aa: CASRDPPSPQYF
d_gene: NA
abundance: NA
v_gene: TRBV2
j_gene: TRBJ2-7
len: 12

CDR3nt: TGTGCCAGTACCCTAGCGGGAGTATACAATGAGCAGTTCTTC
CDR3aa: CASTLAGVYNEQFF
d_gene: TRBD2
abundance: NA
v_gene: TRBV19
j_gene: TRBJ2-1
len: 14

CDR3nt: TGTGCCAGCAGCCCCGAGCATATTTCCTACGAGCAGTACTTC
CDR3aa: CASSPEHISYEQYF
d_gene: NA
abundance: once
v_gene: TRBV7-2
j_gene: TRBJ2-7
len: 14

CDR3nt: TGTGCCAGCAGTGGGGGGACAGGGCATTATGGCTACACCTTC
CDR3aa: CASSGGTGHYGYTF
d_gene: TRBD1
abundance: NA
v_gene: TRBV25-1
j_gene: TRBJ1-2
len: 14

CDR3nt: TGTGCCAGCAGCTTAACCGGCGGGGCAAACACCGGGGAGCTGTTTTTT
CDR3aa: CASSLTGGANTGELFF
d_gene: NA
abundance: NA
v_gene: TRBV7-3
j_gene: TRBJ2-2
len: 16

CDR3nt: TGTGCCAGCAGTTACGGGCTGCTGAGCAATCAGCCCCAGCATTTT
CDR3aa: CASSYGLLSNQPQHF
d_gene: NA
abundance: NA
v_gene: TRBV6-2/TRBV6-3
j_gene: TRBJ1-5
len: 15

CDR3nt: TGTGCCAGCAGCTTTTTACAGGGATTGTTCACTGAAGCTTTCTTT
CDR3aa: CASSFLQGLFTEAFF
d_gene: NA
abundance: NA
v_gene: TRBV13
j_gene: TRBJ1-1
len: 15

CDR3nt: TGTGCCAGCAGTTCAATAGGCTCCGGGGAGCTGTTTTTT
CDR3aa: CASSSIGSGELFF
d_gene: NA
abundance: NA
v_gene: TRBV28
j_gene: TRBJ2-2
len: 13

CDR3nt: TGCGCCAGCAGCTTGCGTCGGCCCTTGGAGACCCAGTACTTC
CDR3aa: CASSLRRPLETQYF
d_gene: NA
abundance: NA
v_gene: TRBV5-1
j_gene: TRBJ2-5
len: 14

CDR3nt: TGTGCCAGCAGCCAAGTCCGGGACAGGGATCCAGATACGCAGTATTTT
CDR3aa: CASSQVRDRDPDTQYF
d_gene: TRBD1
abundance: NA
v_gene: TRBV3-1/TRBV3-2
j_gene: TRBJ2-3
len: 16

CDR3nt: TGCGCCAGCAGCCTGGAGGGGCAGAAGAACACTGAAGCTTTCTTT
CDR3aa: CASSLEGQKNTEAFF
d_gene: NA
abundance: NA
v_gene: TRBV5-1
j_gene: TRBJ1-1
len: 15

CDR3nt: TGTGCCAGCAGGGGCGTCGGGGGTTACTCTGGCTACACCTTC
CDR3aa: CASRGVGGYSGYTF
d_gene: NA
abundance: NA
v_gene: TRBV27
j_gene: TRBJ1-2
len: 14